These 22 T cell receptor beta chains share one sample of origin, sequenced in a study of T cell responses to AZD1222 COVID-19 vaccine. TCRdb's copy holds only in-frame clones and misses some; the assay was immunoSEQ multiplex PCR. The sample carries roughly 120,000 clones, 80% to 90% recorded once. Source: peripheral blood, taken 28 days after the second AZD1222 dose. Source of these receptors: an adult who received the AZD1222 COVID-19 vaccine.

The chain carries TRBV9 and TRBJ1-2; TRBD1 is a possible D gene (6 bases). Germline lookup yields CDR1 SGDLS and CDR2 YYNGEE. CDR3 size: 14 residues. V lost 4 bases and J 2 bases, leaving 12 bases between the germline ends. This chain's CDR3 is CASSPGTQNYGYTF. Here the CDR3 DNA reads TGTGCCAGCAGCCCTGGGACACAGAACTATGGCTACACCTTC.

The chain carries TRBV18 and TRBJ2-1, with D possibly matching TRBD1 (5 bases). Germline-derived CDR1 and CDR2 are KGHSH and LQKENI. The CDR3 is 14 residues long. V was pared by 4 bases and J by 2 bases, with 9 bases between. The CDR3 here is CASSRTRTYNEQFF. Here the CDR3 DNA reads TGTGCCAGCTCACGGACAAGAACCTACAATGAGCAGTTCTTC.

The gene calls are TRBV5-1 and TRBJ1-1, with 10 bases lining up with TRBD1. Trimming removed 4 bases from V and 3 bases from J; junction bases left unmatched: 6. CDR3 length: 15 residues. The germline V gene has CDR1 SGHRS and CDR2 YFSETQ. CDR3 bases: TGCGCCAGCAGCGATGACAGGGGGCTATACACTGAAGCTTTCTTT. Protein: CASSDDRGLYTEAFF.

The chain combines TRBV9 with TRBJ1-6; tentatively, D is TRBD1 (6 bases). The CDR3 extends over 16 amino acids. Trimming took 4 bases from V and 16 from J, leaving 27 bases between them. Per the germline V gene, CDR1 is SGDLS and CDR2 is YYNGEE. CDR3 sequence: CASSPESRGWGVPLHF. Here the CDR3 DNA reads TGTGCCAGCAGCCCAGAGAGCAGGGGATGGGGAGTCCCTCTCCACTTT.

The chain recombines TRBV6-1 with TRBJ2-4, with TRBD2 matching 7 bases. Germline-derived CDR1 and CDR2 are MNHNS and SASEGT. The V segment lost 4 bases and the J segment 0 bases; nucleotides outside the gene matches: 12. The CDR3 runs 18 residues. The CDR3 bases are TGTGCCAGCAGTGTTGCCTGGGGGGGGAACTTAGCCAAAAACATTCAGTACTTC. This codes for CASSVAWGGNLAKNIQYF.

The rearrangement joins TRBV5-1 to TRBJ2-1; D is possibly TRBD1 (7 bases). Trimming shortened V by 4 bases and J by 6 bases, and 17 bases separated the two germline ends. CDR3 length: 15 amino acids. CDR1 and CDR2 from the germline V gene are SGHRS and YFSETQ. The CDR3 region is CASSKRAGGSNEQFF. The DNA for the CDR3 is TGCGCCAGCAGCAAAAGGGCAGGGGGGAGCAATGAGCAGTTCTTC.

This chain connects TRBV7-9 to TRBJ2-5; possibly TRBD2 for D (6 bases). Germline assignment: CDR1 SEHNR and CDR2 FQNEAQ (reference sequence). Trimming left V 7 bases short and J 2 bases short, with 11 bases between. CDR3 length: 13 amino acids. The CDR3 spells CASNSRGQETQYF. CDR3 nucleotides: TGTGCCAGCAACAGCCGGGGGCAAGAGACCCAGTACTTC.

This rearrangement joins TRBV5-1 to TRBJ2-7; a possible D gene is TRBD1 (5 bases). V was pared by 6 bases and J by 12 bases, with 25 bases between. The CDR3 length is 14 residues. Germline V gives CDR1 SGHRS, CDR2 YFSETQ. The CDR3 sequence: CASKLFGEIGVVYF. CDR3 in DNA: TGCGCCAGCAAACTATTCGGAGAAATAGGGGTGGTGTACTTC.

This clone was seen a handful of times. This CDR3 is CASSQSAGEQPQHF. Written as DNA, the CDR3 is TGTGCCAGCAGTCAATCCGCAGGGGAGCAGCCCCAGCATTTT. The chain carries TRBV2 and TRBJ1-5; TRBD1 is a possible D gene (6 bases). The V end lost 5 bases, the J end lost 7 bases, and 15 bases lay between the germline ends. Germline CDR1 SNHLY, CDR2 FYNNEI. The CDR3 loop spans 14 amino acids.

This clone was seen just once. This chain uses TRBV9 with TRBJ2-4, with 8 bases lining up with TRBD1. The CDR3 length is 13 residues. The J segment lost 10 bases and the V segment lost 3 bases, leaving 6 bases of the junction unmatched. The germline gives CDR1 SGDLS, CDR2 YYNGEE. CDR3 amino acids: CASSGEGQVIQYF. The CDR3 DNA is TGTGCCAGCAGCGGAGAGGGACAGGTAATTCAGTACTTC. The full variable domain, its missing parts supplied by reference TRBV9 and TRBJ2-4, is DSGVTQTPKHLITATGQRVTLRCSPRSGDLSVYWYQQSLDQGLQFLIQYYNGEERAKGNILERFSAQQFPDLHSELNLSSLELGDSALYFCASSGEGQVIQYFGAGTRLSVL.

The chain couples TRBV2 to TRBJ1-1, with D tentatively TRBD1 (5 bases). Germline CDR1 is SNHLY and CDR2 is FYNNEI. V lost 7 bases to trimming and J lost 5 bases, with 11 bases between them. The CDR3 sequence is 12 residues long. CDR3 nucleotides: TGTGCCAGCAATGGGGGTCCGACTGAAGCTTTCTTT. Its protein product is CASNGGPTEAFF.

The chain links TRBV3-1 (or the pseudogene TRBV3-2) to TRBJ1-1; TRBD1 matches 7 bases. V gave up 6 bases and J gave up 3 bases; unmatched junction bases: 1. The CDR3 is 12 amino acids. Looked up from germline, CDR1 is LGHDT and CDR2 is YNNKEL (reference sequence). CDR3 in DNA: TGTGCCAGCAGTGACAGGGACACTGAAGCTTTCTTT. Translated: CASSDRDTEAFF.

The chain has TRBV7-6 and TRBJ2-1, with TRBD2 as a possible D gene (5 bases). Trimming left V 1 base short and J 9 bases short, with 16 bases between. The CDR3 has 15 amino acids. The germline V gene has CDR1 SGHVS and CDR2 FNYEAQ. CDR3 bases: TGTGCCAGCAGCTTAGGCGCCCGAGAGGACTCTGAGCAGTTCTTC. Protein product: CASSLGAREDSEQFF.

The CDR3 sequence: CASSISSIIPGELFF. In DNA form, the CDR3 reads TGTGCCAGTAGTATTTCGAGCATCATCCCCGGGGAGCTGTTTTTT. The J gene is TRBJ2-2, the V gene TRBV19; D gene uncertain. The ends were cut back, 3 bases at V and 6 bases at J, with 14 bases in the middle. The CDR3 sequence is 15 residues long. CDR1 LNHDA and CDR2 SQIVND come from the germline V gene (reference sequence).

This chain connects TRBV7-9 to TRBJ2-5; the D gene is possibly TRBD1 (5 bases). The V gene lost 0 bases and the J gene lost 4 bases, with 9 bases spanning the gap. Germline V gene sequence: CDR1 SEHNR, CDR2 FQNEAQ (reference sequence). This CDR3 is 14 amino acids long. For the CDR3, the DNA is TGTGCCAGCAGCTTAGCTCAGGGTATAGAGACCCAGTACTTC. This codes for CASSLAQGIETQYF.

The chain combines TRBV7-6 with TRBJ2-6; D not certain. The V end lost 2 bases, the J end lost 0 bases, and 5 bases lay between the germline ends. Germline loops: CDR1 SGHVS, CDR2 FNYEAQ. CDR3 length: 15 residues. The CDR3 sequence: CASSLRSSGANVLTF. CDR3 in DNA: TGTGCCAGCAGCTTACGATCCTCTGGGGCCAACGTCCTGACTTTC.

The chain has TRBV3-1 (or the pseudogene TRBV3-2) and TRBJ2-3; TRBD2 agrees at 7 bases. The CDR3 runs to 14 residues. V dropped 7 bases and J dropped 2; count of bases not matched to a gene: 6. Germline V gene data show CDR1 as LGHDT and CDR2 as YNNKEL (reference sequence). The DNA of the CDR3 is TGTGCCAGCACCCGACTAGCCTACACAGATACGCAGTATTTT. Its translation: CASTRLAYTDTQYF.

This clone turned up a few times. V usage is TRBV28 and J usage is TRBJ1-2; D ambiguous. The length of the CDR3 is 16 residues. With 1 base removed from V and 5 bases from J, the gap between germline ends came to 17 bases. The V gene's germline CDR1 is MDHEN and CDR2 SYDVKM. The CDR3: CASSLYIAGETYGYTF. The CDR3, as DNA: TGTGCCAGCAGTTTATACATCGCCGGGGAAACATATGGCTACACCTTC.

This clone was picked up a small number of times. The chain joins TRBV4-2 to TRBJ2-1; possibly TRBD1 for D (6 bases). The CDR3 length is 16 residues. Trimming cost V 2 bases and J 3 bases, with 14 bases left between them. Looked up from germline, CDR1 is LGHNA and CDR2 is YNFKEQ. The CDR3 coding sequence is TGTGCCAGCAGCCAATTGGGACAAGATCTCTACAATGAGCAGTTCTTC. Translated, it gives CASSQLGQDLYNEQFF.

The V and J genes are TRBV5-1 and TRBJ2-1; TRBD1 aligns across 7 bases. The CDR3 is made up of 16 amino acids. V was clipped by 6 bases and J by 6 bases; unmatched bases: 15. CDR1 is SGHRS and CDR2 is YFSETQ in the germline V gene. The CDR3 loop reads CASTSGMTGSRNEQFF. CDR3 DNA: TGCGCCAGCACCTCGGGGATGACAGGGAGCCGCAATGAGCAGTTCTTC.

The J gene is TRBJ1-2, the V gene TRBV9; D remains unclear. V was pared by 5 bases and J by 0 bases, with 5 bases between. Germline CDR1 reads SGDLS; CDR2 reads YYNGEE. CDR3 size: 12 residues. The CDR3 protein is CASSRANYGYTF. The CDR3 nucleotides read TGTGCCAGCAGTCGCGCTAACTATGGCTACACCTTC.

The chain combines TRBV11-2 with TRBJ1-6; a weak D match, TRBD1 (5 bases). V gave up 2 bases and J gave up 9 bases, with 11 bases separating them. CDR1 is SGHAT, CDR2 FQNNGV, per germline. This CDR3 contains 14 residues. DNA of the CDR3: TGTGCCAGCAGCTTAACACGGGGGGGTTCACCCCTCCACTTT. It encodes CASSLTRGGSPLHF. The full variable domain, completed using reference TRBV11-2 and TRBJ1-6, is EAGVAQSPRYKIIEKRQSVAFWCNPISGHATLYWYQQILGQGPKLLIQFQNNGVVDDSQLPKDRFSAERLKGVDSTLKIQPAKLEDSAVYLCASSLTRGGSPLHFGNGTRLTVT.